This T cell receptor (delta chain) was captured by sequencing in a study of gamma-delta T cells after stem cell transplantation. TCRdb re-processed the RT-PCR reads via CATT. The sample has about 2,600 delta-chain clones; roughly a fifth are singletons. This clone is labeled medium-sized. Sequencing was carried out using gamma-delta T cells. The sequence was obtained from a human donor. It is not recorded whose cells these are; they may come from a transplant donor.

CDR3 protein: CACDRLGDTSNNKLIF. The CDR3 DNA reads as TGTGCCTGTGACAGACTGGGGGATACTAGCAATAATAAACTCATCTTT. The gene calls are TRDV2 and TRDJ1; 12 nucleotides align to TRDD3. This CDR3 spans 16 amino acids. The J segment lost 6 bases and the V segment lost 2 bases, leaving 9 bases of the junction unmatched. Per the germline V gene, CDR1 is GEAIGNYY and CDR2 is EKD.